The 9 T cell receptor beta chains given below trace back to one sample, sequenced in a study of cytomegalovirus exposure and HLA in healthy donors. The PCR used 60 Vbeta and 13 Jbeta primers. The method was immunoSEQ multiplex PCR; TCRdb's version includes in-frame clones alone and lacks a portion of them. Among about 160,000 clones, around 75% were seen once, and the ten largest hold approximately 1.6%. Sequencing was carried out using PBMCs. These receptor sequences come from a woman younger than 35 in good health and CMV-seronegative.

This sequence joins TRBV4-1 and TRBJ2-1, with 8 nucleotides matching TRBD1. The CDR3 sequence is 16 residues long. The junction had 14 bases not matched to a gene; V was cut back by 5 bases and J by 8 bases. CDR1 MGHRA and CDR2 YSYEKL come from the germline V gene. The CDR3 spells CASSSLRGPFPHEQFF. DNA for the CDR3: TGCGCCAGCAGCAGTCTCAGGGGGCCCTTTCCCCATGAGCAGTTCTTC.

The V and J genes are TRBV18 and TRBJ2-1, with TRBD2 identical over 7 bases. The CDR3 length is 15 residues. Trimming at V came to 6 bases and at J to 5 bases, leaving 10 bases not matched to a gene. CDR1 KGHSH and CDR2 LQKENI come from the germline V gene. In nucleotides, the CDR3 is TGTGCCAGCTCCCCATGGGGAGGGGCAAACAATGAGCAGTTCTTC. Translation gives CASSPWGGANNEQFF.

The chain is built from TRBV25-1 and TRBJ2-3, with D possibly TRBD2 on 6 matching bases. The CDR3 is 11 residues long. V lost 8 bases, J lost 7 bases, and 10 bases lay in between. Germline loops: CDR1 MGHDK, CDR2 SYGVNS. The CDR3 region has the DNA TGTGCCAGCGGGGACTGGTATACGCAGTATTTT. Encoded protein: CASGDWYTQYF.

The chain is built from TRBV6-5 and TRBJ1-3; no clear D. Trimming removed 6 bases from V and 0 bases from J, with 9 bases in between. Germline V gene sequence: CDR1 MNHEY, CDR2 SVGAGI. This CDR3 contains 14 residues. The CDR3 DNA follows: TGTGCCAGCAGCCCCCCGGGCTCTGGAAACACCATATATTTT. Protein: CASSPPGSGNTIYF.

This chain uses TRBV7-2 with TRBJ1-3; 7 nucleotides line up with TRBD1. The CDR3 is 14 residues long. Unmatched junction bases numbered 3, after V lost 5 bases and J lost 2 bases. Germline V CDR1 and CDR2: SGHTA, FQGNSA. CDR3 coding DNA: TGTGCCAGCAGCCCAGGGACAGCTGGAAACACCATATATTTT. This sequence encodes CASSPGTAGNTIYF.

J is TRBJ1-4 and V is TRBV2; tentative D call: TRBD1 (5 bases). V was pared by 4 bases and J by 3 bases, with 12 bases between. The CDR3 runs 15 residues. From germline, CDR1 is SNHLY and CDR2 FYNNEI. CDR3: CASSVNEQANEKLFF. CDR3 in DNA: TGTGCCAGCAGTGTGAATGAACAGGCTAATGAAAAACTGTTTTTT.

This sequence joins TRBV7-9 and TRBJ1-1; possible D gene TRBD1, 5 bases. CDR3 length: 12 amino acids. Trimming took off 5 bases at V and 9 bases at J, with 13 bases between the two ends. Germline V lookup: CDR1 SEHNR, CDR2 FQNEAQ (reference sequence). The CDR3 is CASSPRGEKAFF. The CDR3 DNA reads TGTGCCAGCAGCCCCCGGGGGGAGAAAGCTTTCTTT.

The chain carries TRBV5-1 and TRBJ2-1; tentatively, D is TRBD2 (5 bases). Trimming took 3 bases from V and 4 from J, leaving 17 bases between them. Germline CDR1 SGHRS, CDR2 YFSETQ. This CDR3 has 16 amino acids. The CDR3 loop reads CASSSRLGWEYNEQFF. CDR3 coding DNA: TGCGCCAGCAGCTCCCGACTCGGTTGGGAGTACAATGAGCAGTTCTTC.

The chain carries TRBV6-5 and TRBJ1-6, with 9 bases that match TRBD1. V trimming: 2 bases; J trimming: 7 bases; junction bases outside the gene matches: 6. Germline V gene data show CDR1 as MNHEY and CDR2 as SVGAGI. The CDR3 runs 16 residues. CDR3 sequence (DNA): TGTGCCAGCAGTTACGACGACAGGGGGATCAATTCACCCCTCCACTTT. Its translation is CASSYDDRGINSPLHF.